This TCR beta chain was recovered during a study of PD-L1 blockade in urothelial cancer (dated by TCRdb to about 2017). Concerning the study at large: All patients started therapy in the mid-2010s and received atezolizumab 1,200 mg intravenously every 3 weeks. Pretreatment tumor samples, along with matched peripheral blood collected serially before and after atezolizumab treatment, underwent TCR sequencing. Pretreatment blood TCR-seq was available for twenty-nine patients, at least one posttreatment blood collection was obtained for roughly 24 patients, and tumor TCR-seq was available for roughly 24 patients. In the same patients, whole exome sequencing and RNA sequencing of pretreatment tumors were performed in addition to TCR sequencing. The study, an exploratory multi-omic analysis, examined somatic, immune and clinical correlates of response to PD-L1 blockade with atezolizumab in urothelial cancer. Roughly nine patients achieved durable clinical benefit and roughly 20 did not. Blood samples were analyzed at two time points: 3 weeks after treatment start (second dose) and 6 weeks after treatment start. An ECOG performance status of 0 or 1 was recorded for the patients, and 0 to 3 prior chemotherapy regimens had been received by the patients. A median of about 150,000 T cells and approximately 86,000 unique TCRs was obtained from blood samples, and a median clonality of roughly 0.08 was observed. Durable clinical benefit was defined as progression-free survival longer than 6 months, and TCR features were also tested against progression-free and overall survival. About 85% of the roughly 29 patients were identified as males with urothelial cancer of bladder origin, and a prior smoking history was reported by 18 of 29 patients. Study-wide conclusions, independent of this receptor: Improved progression-free and overall survival was found to be associated with pretreatment peripheral blood TCR clonality below the median. At 3 weeks after the start of treatment, tumor-associated TCR clones in peripheral blood had expanded more in patients with durable benefit (n of about 22, p = 0.022). Because the sample size was small (n ≈ 30) and many exploratory analyses were performed, the results are intended to be hypothesis-generating.

What the time point label conveys for this sample: peripheral blood 6 weeks after treatment start. The cohort included some 30 patients with locally advanced or metastatic urothelial carcinoma who were treated at Memorial Sloan Kettering on a trial protocol. Peripheral blood mononuclear cells were collected pretreatment and during treatment, at between 1 and 8 total time points per patient. The Qiagen DNeasy Blood extraction kit was used to purify genomic DNA from total PBMCs and from tumor samples. PBMCs were collected pretreatment and during treatment and were isolated and stored as previously described. On this clone: The antigen this receptor binds is unknown. Within one base of it there is no much larger clone, and no base qualities were kept.

From cysteine to phenylalanine, the CDR3 is 14 amino acids long. Just the 42-base CDR3 DNA is kept, in frame starting at base 1. CDR1 and CDR2, per the germline V gene (reference sequence), are LNHNV and YYDKDF. V is cut by 1 base and J by 3 bases, and the space between the germline ends is 6 bases. Each PCR received spiked-in synthetic TCR analog templates so that absolute template abundance could be estimated from read counts. Using the immunoSEQ assay, TCRbeta CDR3 regions were amplified from genomic DNA with bias-controlled V and J gene primers. Sequencing of rearranged TCRbeta segments was performed at approximately 20X coverage. In the original analysis: Sequencing errors were corrected by clustering, and CDR3s were annotated against IMGT so that V, D and J genes could be assigned. Out-of-frame and stop-codon sequences were excluded, and only productive TCRbeta rearrangements were used in downstream analyses. To compute clonality, Shannon entropy was normalized by the log of the number of unique productive sequences and then subtracted from one. Clones differing between time points or between blood and tumor were identified by Fisher's exact test with Benjamini-Hochberg correction at adjusted p below 0.01. The source is immuneACCESS, and TCRdb retained only in-frame sequences with V and J called. Part of the clones is not carried over; for the studies checked, unresolved V genes explain less than half of this, and the remainder is unexplained. That table supplies the V and J calls and clone size; D and trimming were determined from the DNA. In this sample the table shows around 93,000 clones, over 65% of which occur a single time. The top ten constitute around 7.7% of the sample.

The sample in question was PBMCs, obtained around atezolizumab (anti-PD-L1) treatment. The rearrangement joined TRBV15 to TRBJ2-2; a tentative D match to TRBD2 spans 6 bases. The TCR originated in a man aged 65-85 years with urothelial cancer. The DNA sequence reads TGTGCCACCAGCAGAGGGGGGGACACCGGGGAGCTGTTTTTT. Translated, this is CATSRGGDTGELFF.